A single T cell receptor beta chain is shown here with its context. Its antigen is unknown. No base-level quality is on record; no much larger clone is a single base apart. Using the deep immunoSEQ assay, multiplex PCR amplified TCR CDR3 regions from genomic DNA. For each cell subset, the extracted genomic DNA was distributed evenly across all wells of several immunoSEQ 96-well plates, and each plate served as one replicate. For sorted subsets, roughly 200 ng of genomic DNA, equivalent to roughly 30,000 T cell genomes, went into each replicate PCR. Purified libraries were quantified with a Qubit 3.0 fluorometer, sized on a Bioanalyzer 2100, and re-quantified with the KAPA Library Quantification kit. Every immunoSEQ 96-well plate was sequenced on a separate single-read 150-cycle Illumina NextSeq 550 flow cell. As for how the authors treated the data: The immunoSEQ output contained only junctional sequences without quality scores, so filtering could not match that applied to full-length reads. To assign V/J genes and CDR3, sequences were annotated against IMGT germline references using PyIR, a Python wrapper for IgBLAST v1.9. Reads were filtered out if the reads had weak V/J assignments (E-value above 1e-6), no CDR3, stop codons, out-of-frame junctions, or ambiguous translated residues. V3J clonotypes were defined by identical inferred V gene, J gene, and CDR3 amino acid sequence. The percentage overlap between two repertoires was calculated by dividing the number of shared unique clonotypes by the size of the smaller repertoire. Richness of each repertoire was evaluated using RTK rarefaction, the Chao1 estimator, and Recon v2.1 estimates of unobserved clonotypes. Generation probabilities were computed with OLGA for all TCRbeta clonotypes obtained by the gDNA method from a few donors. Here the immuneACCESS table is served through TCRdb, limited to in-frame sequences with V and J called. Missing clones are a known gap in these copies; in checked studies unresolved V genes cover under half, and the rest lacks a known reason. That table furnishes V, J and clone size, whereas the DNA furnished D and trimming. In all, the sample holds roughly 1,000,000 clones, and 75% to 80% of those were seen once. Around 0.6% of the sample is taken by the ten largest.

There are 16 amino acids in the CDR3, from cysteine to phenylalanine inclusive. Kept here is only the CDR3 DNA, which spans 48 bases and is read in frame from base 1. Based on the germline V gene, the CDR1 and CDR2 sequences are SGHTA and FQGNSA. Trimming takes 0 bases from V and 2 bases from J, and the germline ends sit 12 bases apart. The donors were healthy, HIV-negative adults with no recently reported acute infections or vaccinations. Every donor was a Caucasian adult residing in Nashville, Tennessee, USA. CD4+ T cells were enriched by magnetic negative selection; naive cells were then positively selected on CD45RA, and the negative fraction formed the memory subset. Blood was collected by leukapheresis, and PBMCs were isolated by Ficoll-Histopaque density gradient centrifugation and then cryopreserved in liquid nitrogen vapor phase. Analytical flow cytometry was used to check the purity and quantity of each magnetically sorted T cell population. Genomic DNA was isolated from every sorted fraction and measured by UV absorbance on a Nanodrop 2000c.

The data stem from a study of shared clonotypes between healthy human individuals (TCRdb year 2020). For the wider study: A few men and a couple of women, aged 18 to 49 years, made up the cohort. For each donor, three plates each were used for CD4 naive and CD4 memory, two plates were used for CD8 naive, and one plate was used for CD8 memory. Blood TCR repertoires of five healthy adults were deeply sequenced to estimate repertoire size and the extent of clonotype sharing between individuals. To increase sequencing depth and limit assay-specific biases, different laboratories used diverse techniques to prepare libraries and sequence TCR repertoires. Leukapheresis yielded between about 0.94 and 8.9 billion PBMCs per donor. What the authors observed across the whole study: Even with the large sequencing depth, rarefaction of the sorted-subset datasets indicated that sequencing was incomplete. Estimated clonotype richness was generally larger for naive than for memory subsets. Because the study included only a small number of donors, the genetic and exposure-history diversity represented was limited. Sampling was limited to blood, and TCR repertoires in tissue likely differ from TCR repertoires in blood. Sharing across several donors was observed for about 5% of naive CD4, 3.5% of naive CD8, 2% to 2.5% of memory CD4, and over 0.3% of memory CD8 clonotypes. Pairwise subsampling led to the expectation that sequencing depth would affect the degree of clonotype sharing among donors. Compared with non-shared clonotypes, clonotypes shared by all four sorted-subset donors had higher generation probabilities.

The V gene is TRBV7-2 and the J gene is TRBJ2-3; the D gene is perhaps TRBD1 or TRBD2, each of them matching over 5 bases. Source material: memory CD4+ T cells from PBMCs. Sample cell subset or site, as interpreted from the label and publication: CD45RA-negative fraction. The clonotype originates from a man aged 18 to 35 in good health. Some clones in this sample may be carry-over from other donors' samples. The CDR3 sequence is CASSLARLGDTDTQYF. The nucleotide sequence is TGTGCCAGCAGCTTAGCCCGACTGGGGGACACAGATACGCAGTATTTT.